This TCR beta chain appears in the sequencing data of a study of shared clonotypes between healthy human individuals. This clone has ten or more counts. The sample holds other DNA sequences that translate to the same CDR3. Produced via immunoSEQ multiplex PCR; TCRdb's table is partial and in-frame only. The table has fewer than 550,000 clones, about 75% seen once; the top ten hold approximately 13%. The V and J ends lost 3 bases and 1 base, in that order; junction bases with no gene match: 2. Germline assignment: CDR1 MGHDK and CDR2 SYGVNS. The CDR3 is 14 amino acids. Donors included only healthy HIV-negative adults lacking recent acute infections or vaccinations.

The origin of this receptor is a woman aged 40 to 49 in good health. Some clones in this sample may be carry-over from other donors' samples. The sample consisted of PBMCs. J is TRBJ2-5 and V is TRBV25-1; 7 nucleotides match TRBD1. In DNA form, the CDR3 reads TGTGCCAGCAGTGATCGGGACAGCCAAGAGACCCAGTACTTC. Encoded protein: CASSDRDSQETQYF.